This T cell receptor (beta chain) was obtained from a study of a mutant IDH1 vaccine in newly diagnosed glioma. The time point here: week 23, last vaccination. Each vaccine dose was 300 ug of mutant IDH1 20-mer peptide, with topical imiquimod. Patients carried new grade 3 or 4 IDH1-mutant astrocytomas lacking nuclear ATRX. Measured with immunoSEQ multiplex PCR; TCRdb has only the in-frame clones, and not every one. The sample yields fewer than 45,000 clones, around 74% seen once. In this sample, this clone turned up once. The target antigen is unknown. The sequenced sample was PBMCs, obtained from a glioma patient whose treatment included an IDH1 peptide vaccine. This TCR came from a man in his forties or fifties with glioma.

CDR3 DNA: TGCAGCGTTAATCGCAGGGGGCCCAGTCTCGCTAACTATGGCTACACCTTC. This gives the protein CSVNRRGPSLANYGYTF. The chain is built from TRBV29-1 and TRBJ1-2; 8 bases match TRBD1. Germline values: CDR1 SQVTM, CDR2 ANQGSEA. J was trimmed by 0 bases and V by 5 bases; bases with no gene match: 14. The CDR3 spans 17 residues.